A single sample gave rise to the 29 T cell receptor beta chains below, sequenced in a study of neurological immune-mediated disorders. MiXCR, applied by TCRdb to the 5' RACE reads, yields one record per CDR3 protein. In the table there are around 65,000 distinct CDR3 sequences, over 4% of which are singletons. Sequenced: PBMCs. The receptors here all came from a human donor with multiple sclerosis. The donor label of this sample is uncertain.

This clonotype was counted ten times or more. The chain employs TRBV5-6 and TRBJ2-5; 10 bases are a match to TRBD2. This CDR3 comprises 13 residues. Germline CDR1 is SGHDT and CDR2 is YYEEEE. V gave up 4 bases and J gave up 5 bases; unmatched junction bases: 2. The DNA of the CDR3 is TGTGCCAGCAGCACGGGACTAGCGGAGACCCAGTACTTC. Protein: CASSTGLAETQYF.

In this sample, this clonotype turned up many times. The chain carries TRBV4-1 and TRBJ1-2; D unclear. Trimming shortened V by 0 bases and J by 1 base, and 12 bases separated the two germline ends. Germline lookup yields CDR1 MGHRA and CDR2 YSYEKL. The CDR3 loop spans 16 amino acids. DNA of the CDR3: TGCGCCAGCAGCCAAGAGGAATCTGGCGATAACTATGGCTACACCTTC. Translation gives CASSQEESGDNYGYTF.

This clonotype has ten or more counts. The rearrangement links TRBV5-1 to TRBJ2-7, with D possibly being TRBD2 (6 bases). Per germline, CDR1 SGHRS and CDR2 YFSETQ. V shed 0 bases and J shed 3 bases, with 10 bases lying between them. This CDR3 region has 14 residues. The CDR3 DNA is TGCGCCAGCAGCTTGGGGTACGGGGGCTACGAGCAGTACTTC. This gives the protein CASSLGYGGYEQYF. The full variable domain, its missing parts supplied by reference TRBV5-1 and TRBJ2-7, is KAGVTQTPRYLIKTRGQQVTLSCSPISGHRSVSWYQQTPGQGLQFLFEYFSETQRNKGNFPGRFSGRQFSNSRSEMNVSTLELGDSALYLCASSLGYGGYEQYFGPGTRLTVT.

This clonotype was counted between two and nine times. V is TRBV7-9 and J is TRBJ2-7; tentatively, D is TRBD1 (6 bases). This CDR3 region has 14 residues. Trimming cost V 5 bases and J 2 bases, with 13 bases left between them. Germline CDR1 SEHNR, CDR2 FQNEAQ (reference sequence). CDR3 protein: CASSGTGLTYEQYF. The CDR3 region has the DNA TGTGCCAGCAGCGGAACAGGGTTAACCTACGAGCAGTACTTC.

This clonotype appeared many times. The chain joins TRBV14 to TRBJ2-5, with 7 bases identical to TRBD2. CDR3 size: 17 residues. In germline, CDR1 is SGHDN, CDR2 FVKESK. V lost 4 bases and J lost 2; bases outside the gene matches: 13. Here the CDR3 DNA reads TGTGCCAGCAGCCCCATCGGGGACTACACTAGGCAAGAGACCCAGTACTTC. It yields the protein CASSPIGDYTRQETQYF.

This clonotype was observed many times. The genes are TRBV6-1 and TRBJ1-2; possible D gene TRBD1, 5 bases. The V end lost 4 bases, the J end lost 4 bases, and 16 bases lay between the germline ends. This CDR3 has 15 amino acids. CDR1 MNHNS and CDR2 SASEGT come from the germline V gene. This CDR3 is CASSGGTAIFYGYTF. The CDR3 DNA is TGTGCCAGCAGTGGAGGGACGGCCATTTTCTATGGCTACACCTTC.

This clonotype was recorded many times. The rearrangement links TRBV15 to TRBJ2-3; 14 nucleotides align to TRBD2. The V and J ends lost 2 bases and 1 base, in that order; junction bases with no gene match: 2. This CDR3 is built from 17 residues. Germline V lookup: CDR1 LNHNV, CDR2 YYDKDF (reference sequence). CDR3 nucleotides: TGTGCCACCAGCAGAACGGGACTAGCGGGGGGCACAGATACGCAGTATTTT. Protein: CATSRTGLAGGTDTQYF.

At least ten counts were recorded for this clonotype. The J gene is TRBJ2-5, the V gene TRBV7-8, with D perhaps TRBD1 (5 bases). This CDR3 has 14 amino acids. Trimming removed 1 base at V and 2 bases at J, with 8 bases between. The germline V gene encodes CDR1 SGHVS and CDR2 FQNEAQ. The CDR3 spells CASSLVRQQETQYF. CDR3 bases: TGTGCCAGCAGCTTAGTCCGACAGCAAGAGACCCAGTACTTC. The variable domain in full, with the rest retrieved from reference TRBV7-8 and TRBJ2-5, is GAGVSQSPRYKVAKRGQDVALRCDPISGHVSLFWYQQALGQGPEFLTYFQNEAQLDKSGLPSDRFFAERPEGSVSTLKIQRTQQEDSAVYLCASSLVRQQETQYFGPGTRLLVL.

The chain is built from TRBV10-3 and TRBJ2-7, with D possibly TRBD1 on 6 matching bases. The length of the CDR3 is 13 residues. Germline V gene lookup returns CDR1 ENHRY and CDR2 SYGVKD. The ends were cut back, 7 bases at V and 1 base at J, with 11 bases in the middle. The CDR3 sequence is CAINREESYEQYF. The CDR3 nucleotides are TGTGCCATCAACAGGGAAGAATCCTACGAGCAGTACTTC.

This clonotype was observed many times. This sequence joins TRBV4-1 and TRBJ2-7; perhaps TRBD1 as D (5 bases). V was clipped by 1 base and J by 2 bases, with 18 bases between them. Germline V gene sequence: CDR1 MGHRA, CDR2 YSYEKL. The CDR3 spans 17 residues. CDR3 DNA sequence: TGCGCCAGCAGCCAAGTGGGGCAGGGTCCAATGCCCTACGAGCAGTACTTC. It yields the protein CASSQVGQGPMPYEQYF.

The chain links TRBV29-1 to TRBJ2-7; 11 bases align to TRBD2. V was pared by 0 bases and J by 0 bases, with 4 bases of the junction left unmatched. This CDR3 spans 16 amino acids. Germline loops: CDR1 SQVTM, CDR2 ANQGSEA. Here the CDR3 reads CSVEDPTSGASYEQYF. The DNA for the CDR3 is TGCAGCGTTGAAGATCCGACTAGCGGGGCCTCCTACGAGCAGTACTTC.

Ten or more counts support this clonotype. The chain uses TRBV20-1 and TRBJ1-1; a possible D gene is TRBD1 (6 bases). The length of the CDR3 is 13 residues. The V end lost 0 bases, the J end lost 3 bases, and 8 bases lay between the germline ends. CDR1 and CDR2 (germline): DFQATT, SNEGSKA (reference sequence). The DNA of the CDR3 is TGCAGTGCTAGAGAGGACAGCTACACTGAAGCTTTCTTT. Protein sequence: CSAREDSYTEAFF.

This clonotype has a count of ten or more. The chain is built from TRBV7-2 and TRBJ2-1; D remains ambiguous. The CDR3 consists of 13 residues. V was trimmed by 5 bases and J by 6 bases, leaving 11 bases between them. Germline V CDR1 and CDR2: SGHTA, FQGNSA. As DNA, the CDR3 is TGTGCCAGCAGCACCCTAAGGGTCAATGAGCAGTTCTTC. It yields the protein CASSTLRVNEQFF.

This clonotype was seen ten or more times. The chain links TRBV20-1 to TRBJ2-1; 11 positions match TRBD2. In germline, CDR1 is DFQATT, CDR2 SNEGSKA (reference sequence). The CDR3 is made up of 14 amino acids. V gave up 5 bases and J gave up 4 bases; unmatched junction bases: 4. CDR3 sequence: CSALGLADYNEQFF. The CDR3 DNA reads TGCAGTGCTTTGGGACTAGCGGATTACAATGAGCAGTTCTTC.

This clonotype was detected many times. The rearrangement uses TRBV5-1 and TRBJ2-5; 10 nucleotides match TRBD1. CDR1 is SGHRS, CDR2 YFSETQ, per germline. There are 15 residues in the CDR3. Trimming cost V 7 bases and J 2 bases; bases outside gene matches: 8. In DNA, the CDR3 is TGCGCCAGCGGCCTTGGACAGGGGGAGCAAGAGACCCAGTACTTC. This translates into CASGLGQGEQETQYF. Looking up the rest from reference TRBV5-1 and TRBJ2-5 gives the full variable domain: KAGVTQTPRYLIKTRGQQVTLSCSPISGHRSVSWYQQTPGQGLQFLFEYFSETQRNKGNFPGRFSGRQFSNSRSEMNVSTLELGDSALYLCASGLGQGEQETQYFGPGTRLLVL.

This clonotype was counted many times. The V call is TRBV2, the J call TRBJ1-1, with D perhaps TRBD1 (6 bases). Per germline, CDR1 SNHLY and CDR2 FYNNEI. The CDR3 spans 14 residues. Trimming removed 8 bases from V and 6 bases from J, with 19 bases in between. The CDR3 nucleotides read TGTGCCAGCTCTCGACAGGAACAGGGTGCTGAAGCTTTCTTT. This sequence encodes CASSRQEQGAEAFF.

This clonotype came up many times. The J gene is TRBJ2-3, the V gene TRBV20-1; 15 bases are shared with TRBD2. V lost 6 bases, J lost 5 bases, and 9 bases stayed unmatched. CDR3 size: 16 residues. Germline V gives CDR1 DFQATT, CDR2 SNEGSKA (reference sequence). The CDR3 bases are TGCAGTGCCCCCGGACTAGCGGGGGGGCCTAAAGATACGCAGTATTTT. Translation: CSAPGLAGGPKDTQYF.

Ten or more counts support this clonotype. This sequence joins TRBV12-3 or TRBV12-4 and TRBJ1-2; D perhaps matches TRBD1 (5 bases). The CDR3 sequence is 16 residues long. The V and J ends lost 4 bases and 8 bases respectively, with 23 bases between them. CDR3 loop: CASSSLGGGVPWGYTF. The CDR3 DNA reads TGTGCCAGCAGTTCCCTAGGTGGGGGGGTTCCCTGGGGCTACACCTTC.

This clonotype occurred a few times. CDR3 DNA: TGTGCCGTCGCCACTAGCGGGGGGGCAGGGTACAATGAGCAGTTCTTC. It encodes CAVATSGGAGYNEQFF. The rearrangement links TRBV10-3 to TRBJ2-1, with 13 bases fitting TRBD2. J gave up 4 bases and V 11 bases, and 11 bases lay outside the gene matches. CDR1 is ENHRY and CDR2 is SYGVKD in the germline V gene. The CDR3 sequence is 16 residues long.

In this sample, this clonotype turned up many times. This sequence joins TRBV20-1 and TRBJ1-5; 7 bases line up with TRBD1. There are 13 residues in the CDR3. Germline loops: CDR1 DFQATT, CDR2 SNEGSKA (reference sequence). Germline trimming cut 0 bases from V and 9 bases from J; bases unmatched to any gene: 5. CDR3 DNA: TGCAGTGCTAGAGAGCAGGGGGATAGGCCCCAGCATTTT. It encodes CSAREQGDRPQHF.

This clonotype was seen at least ten times. V usage is TRBV5-1 and J usage is TRBJ2-1; 14 bases match TRBD2. Germline V gives CDR1 SGHRS, CDR2 YFSETQ. The CDR3 extends over 16 amino acids. After removal of 4 bases from V and 2 bases from J, the junction contained 2 bases not matched to a gene. CDR3 sequence (DNA): TGCGCCAGCAGCCTGGGACTAGCGGGGGCCTACAATGAGCAGTTCTTC. Translating it yields CASSLGLAGAYNEQFF. Combining the CDR3 with reference TRBV5-1 and TRBJ2-1 gives the whole variable domain KAGVTQTPRYLIKTRGQQVTLSCSPISGHRSVSWYQQTPGQGLQFLFEYFSETQRNKGNFPGRFSGRQFSNSRSEMNVSTLELGDSALYLCASSLGLAGAYNEQFFGPGTRLTVL.

This clonotype was counted at least ten times. V is TRBV5-1 and J is TRBJ2-1; D call uncertain. CDR3 length: 17 amino acids. The ends were cut back, 0 bases at V and 0 bases at J, with 13 bases in the middle. Germline CDR1 SGHRS, CDR2 YFSETQ. The CDR3 bases are TGCGCCAGCAGCTTGGGGGTCGTGGGCGGCTCCTACAATGAGCAGTTCTTC. Translating it yields CASSLGVVGGSYNEQFF.

This clonotype appeared many times. The genes are TRBV10-3 and TRBJ2-3, with D maybe TRBD1 (6 bases). V was shortened by 7 bases and J by 1 base, with 12 bases between the two germline ends. Germline CDR1 is ENHRY and CDR2 is SYGVKD. The CDR3 covers 14 residues. The CDR3 spells CAINRQDRTDTQYF. The CDR3 DNA reads TGTGCCATCAACCGACAGGATCGCACAGATACGCAGTATTTT.

Ten or more counts support this clonotype. V is TRBV5-1 and J is TRBJ2-7; D is undetermined. Trimming took 1 base from V and 3 from J, leaving 11 bases between them. CDR1 SGHRS and CDR2 YFSETQ come from the germline V gene. The CDR3 has 14 amino acids. The CDR3 reads CASSLSLGIYEQYF. In nucleotides, the CDR3 is TGCGCCAGCAGCTTGAGTCTGGGGATCTACGAGCAGTACTTC.

This clonotype was detected many times. V usage is TRBV10-3 and J usage is TRBJ2-3; 11 nucleotides align to TRBD2. Germline V gene lookup returns CDR1 ENHRY and CDR2 SYGVKD. V lost 8 bases to trimming and J lost 2 bases; unmatched junction nucleotides: 21. The CDR3 length is 20 residues. The CDR3 loop is CAIGPGMLRLAGRNTDTQYF. The CDR3 bases are TGTGCCATCGGACCTGGGATGCTGAGACTAGCGGGGAGAAACACAGATACGCAGTATTTT.

The sample holds many counts of this clonotype. V and J are TRBV20-1 and TRBJ2-1; TRBD2 matches 9 bases. V lost 6 bases and J lost 2; bases outside the gene matches: 8. CDR3 length: 15 amino acids. In germline, CDR1 is DFQATT, CDR2 SNEGSKA (reference sequence). CDR3 DNA sequence: TGCAGTGCAACCTATAGCGGGGGACCCTACAATGAGCAGTTCTTC. Translation gives CSATYSGGPYNEQFF.

At least ten counts were recorded for this clonotype. This chain joins TRBV7-9 and TRBJ2-3; no definite D call. The CDR3 contains 12 residues. The germline gives CDR1 SEHNR, CDR2 FQNEAQ (reference sequence). Trimming removed 5 bases from V and 4 bases from J, with 7 bases in between. Here the CDR3 reads CASSPQSDTQYF. CDR3 DNA: TGTGCCAGCAGCCCTCAGTCAGATACGCAGTATTTT.

This clonotype appeared many times. V and J are TRBV12-3 or TRBV12-4 and TRBJ2-6; no clear D. The CDR3 sequence is 13 residues long. Trimming left V 7 bases short and J 2 bases short, with 6 bases between. CDR3 nucleotides: TGTGCCAGCACTCTCCCTGGGGCCAACGTCCTGACTTTC. Translating gives CASTLPGANVLTF.

This clonotype was recorded at least ten times. V is TRBV20-1 and J is TRBJ1-5; D perhaps matches TRBD1 (5 bases). Trimming shortened V by 6 bases and J by 4 bases, and 16 bases separated the two germline ends. The germline V gene encodes CDR1 DFQATT and CDR2 SNEGSKA (reference sequence). The CDR3 covers 14 residues. CDR3: CSANNRIGNQPQHF. In DNA, the CDR3 is TGCAGTGCCAACAACAGGATAGGGAATCAGCCCCAGCATTTT.